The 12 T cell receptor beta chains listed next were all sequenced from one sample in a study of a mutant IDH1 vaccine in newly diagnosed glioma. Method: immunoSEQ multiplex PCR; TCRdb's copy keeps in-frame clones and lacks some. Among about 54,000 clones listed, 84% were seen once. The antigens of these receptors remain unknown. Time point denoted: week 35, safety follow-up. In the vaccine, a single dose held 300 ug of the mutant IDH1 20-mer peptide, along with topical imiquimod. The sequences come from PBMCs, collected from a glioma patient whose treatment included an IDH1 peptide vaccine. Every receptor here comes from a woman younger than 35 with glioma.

CDR3: CASSWGTGKGEQYF. CDR3 bases: TGTGCCAGCAGCTGGGGGACAGGGAAGGGCGAGCAGTACTTC. V is TRBV5-6 and J is TRBJ2-7; 9 bases line up with TRBD1. Trimming at V came to 3 bases and at J to 6 bases, leaving 7 bases not matched to a gene. From germline, CDR1 is SGHDT and CDR2 YYEEEE. The CDR3 loop spans 14 amino acids. The variable domain in full, completed from reference TRBV5-6 and TRBJ2-7, reads DAGVTQSPTHLIKTRGQQVTLRCSPKSGHDTVSWYQQALGQGPQFIFQYYEEEERQRGNFPDRFSGHQFPNYSSELNVNALLLGDSALYLCASSWGTGKGEQYFGPGTRLTVT.

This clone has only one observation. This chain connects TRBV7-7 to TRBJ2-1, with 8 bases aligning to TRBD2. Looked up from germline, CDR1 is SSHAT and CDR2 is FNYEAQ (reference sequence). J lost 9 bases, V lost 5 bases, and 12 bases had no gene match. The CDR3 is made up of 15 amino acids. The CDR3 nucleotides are TGTGCCAGCAGCCCCTCGATAGCGGGGCGGGGTGAGCAGTTCTTC. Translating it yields CASSPSIAGRGEQFF.

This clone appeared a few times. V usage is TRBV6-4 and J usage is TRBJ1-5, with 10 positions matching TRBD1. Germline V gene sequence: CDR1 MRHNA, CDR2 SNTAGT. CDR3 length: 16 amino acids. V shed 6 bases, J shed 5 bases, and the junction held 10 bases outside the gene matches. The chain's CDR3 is CASSTPTGGWDQPQHF. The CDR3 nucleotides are TGTGCCAGCAGCACCCCGACAGGGGGCTGGGATCAGCCCCAGCATTTT.

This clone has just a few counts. The CDR3 region is CASSPRTVNQPQHF. The DNA for the CDR3 is TGTGCCAGCAGCCCTAGGACAGTGAATCAGCCCCAGCATTTT. The chain combines TRBV6-5 with TRBJ1-5, with D possibly being TRBD1 (6 bases). The CDR3 sequence is 14 residues long. Germline CDR1 MNHEY, CDR2 SVGAGI. The V and J ends lost 6 bases and 4 bases respectively, with 13 bases between them.

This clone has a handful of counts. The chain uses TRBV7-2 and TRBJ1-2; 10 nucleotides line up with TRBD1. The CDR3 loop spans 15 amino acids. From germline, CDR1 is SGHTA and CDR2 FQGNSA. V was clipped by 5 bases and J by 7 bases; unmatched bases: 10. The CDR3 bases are TGTGCCAGCAGCGCAGACCGGGACAGGGGTGGTGGCTACACCTTC. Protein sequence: CASSADRDRGGGYTF.

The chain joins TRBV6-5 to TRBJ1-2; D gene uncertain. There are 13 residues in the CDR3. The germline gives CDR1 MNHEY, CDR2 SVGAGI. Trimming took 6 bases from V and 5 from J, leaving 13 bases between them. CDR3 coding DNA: TGTGCCAGCAGCCCCATCGCGGGGTATGGCTACACCTTC. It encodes CASSPIAGYGYTF.

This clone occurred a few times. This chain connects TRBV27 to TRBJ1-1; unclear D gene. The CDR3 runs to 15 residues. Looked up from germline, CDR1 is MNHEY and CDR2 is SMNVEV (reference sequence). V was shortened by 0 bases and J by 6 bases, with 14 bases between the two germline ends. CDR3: CASSLSITVGAEAFF. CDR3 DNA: TGTGCCAGCAGTTTATCGATAACCGTGGGCGCTGAAGCTTTCTTT.

CDR3 amino acids: CASSQGHAVPSRQYF. The CDR3 DNA follows: TGCGCCAGCAGCCAAGGACACGCCGTGCCCTCTAGGCAGTACTTC. The chain combines TRBV4-3 with TRBJ2-7, with D unresolved. The germline CDR1 and CDR2 sequences are LGHNA and YSLEER. This CDR3 contains 15 residues. The V gene lost 1 base and the J gene lost 9 bases, with 19 bases spanning the gap.

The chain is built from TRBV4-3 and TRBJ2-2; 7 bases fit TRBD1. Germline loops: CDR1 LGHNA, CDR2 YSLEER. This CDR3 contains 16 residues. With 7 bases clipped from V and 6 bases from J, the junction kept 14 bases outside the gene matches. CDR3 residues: CASTPKAGGGSGELFF. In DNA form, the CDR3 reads TGCGCCAGCACCCCCAAGGCAGGGGGTGGTTCCGGGGAGCTGTTTTTT.

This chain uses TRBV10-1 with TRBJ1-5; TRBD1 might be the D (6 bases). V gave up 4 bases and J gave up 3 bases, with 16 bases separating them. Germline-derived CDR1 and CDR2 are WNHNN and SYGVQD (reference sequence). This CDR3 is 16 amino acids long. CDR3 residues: CASSVRGGTLNQPQHF. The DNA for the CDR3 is TGCGCCAGCAGTGTAAGGGGGGGGACCCTCAATCAGCCCCAGCATTTT.

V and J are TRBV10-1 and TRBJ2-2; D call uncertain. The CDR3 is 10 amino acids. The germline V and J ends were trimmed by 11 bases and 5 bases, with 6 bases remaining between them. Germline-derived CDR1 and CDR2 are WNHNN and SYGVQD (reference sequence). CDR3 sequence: CAGNTGELFF. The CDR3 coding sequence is TGCGCCGGGAATACCGGGGAGCTGTTTTTT.

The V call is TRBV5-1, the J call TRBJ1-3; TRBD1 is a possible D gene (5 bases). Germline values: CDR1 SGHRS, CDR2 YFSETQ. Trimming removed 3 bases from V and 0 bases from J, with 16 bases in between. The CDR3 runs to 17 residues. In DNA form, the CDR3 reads TGCGCCAGCAGCTCCGGTCTTCAGGGCTTCTCTGGAAACACCATATATTTT. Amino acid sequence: CASSSGLQGFSGNTIYF.